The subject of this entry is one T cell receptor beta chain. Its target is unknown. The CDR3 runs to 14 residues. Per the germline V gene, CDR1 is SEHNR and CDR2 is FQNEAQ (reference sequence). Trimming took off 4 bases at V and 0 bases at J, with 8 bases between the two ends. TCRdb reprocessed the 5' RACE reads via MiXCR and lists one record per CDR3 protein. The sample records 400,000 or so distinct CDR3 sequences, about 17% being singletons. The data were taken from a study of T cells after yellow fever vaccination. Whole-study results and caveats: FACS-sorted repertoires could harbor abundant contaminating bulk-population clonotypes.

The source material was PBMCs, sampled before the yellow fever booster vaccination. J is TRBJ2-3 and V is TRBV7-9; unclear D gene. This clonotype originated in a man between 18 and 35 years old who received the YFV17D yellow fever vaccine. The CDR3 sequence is CASSSLWSTDTQYF. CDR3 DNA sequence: TGTGCCAGCAGCTCCCTTTGGAGCACAGATACGCAGTATTTT.